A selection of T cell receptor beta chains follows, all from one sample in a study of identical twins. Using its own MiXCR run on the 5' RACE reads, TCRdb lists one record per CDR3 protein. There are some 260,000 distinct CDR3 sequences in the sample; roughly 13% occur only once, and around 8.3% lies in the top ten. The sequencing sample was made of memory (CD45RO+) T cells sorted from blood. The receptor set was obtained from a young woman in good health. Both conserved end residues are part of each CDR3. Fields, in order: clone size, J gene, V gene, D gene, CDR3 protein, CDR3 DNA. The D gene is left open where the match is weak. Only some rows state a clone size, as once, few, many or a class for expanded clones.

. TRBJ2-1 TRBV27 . CASTPRGTNYNEQFF TGTGCCAGCACCCCTCGGGGGACCAACTACAATGAGCAGTTCTTC
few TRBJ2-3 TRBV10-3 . CAINPSPGDTQYF TGTGCCATCAACCCTTCTCCAGGGGATACGCAGTATTTT
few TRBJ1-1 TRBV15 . CATSRGGDQNTEAFF TGTGCCACCAGCAGAGGCGGGGACCAGAACACTGAAGCTTTCTTT
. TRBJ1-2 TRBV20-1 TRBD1 CSARGQGDGYTF TGCAGTGCTAGAGGGCAGGGGGATGGCTACACCTTC
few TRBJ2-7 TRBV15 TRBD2 CATSSAGVYEQYF TGTGCCACCAGCAGCGCGGGAGTTTACGAGCAGTACTTC
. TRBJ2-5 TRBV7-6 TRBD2 CASSLSGGYQETQYF TGTGCCAGCAGCTTATCCGGGGGGTACCAAGAGACCCAGTACTTC
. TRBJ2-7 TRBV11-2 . CASSFLGLAEQYF TGTGCCAGCAGCTTTTTGGGCCTTGCGGAGCAGTACTTC
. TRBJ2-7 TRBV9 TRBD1 CASSVGGTGSYEQYF TGTGCCAGCAGCGTAGGAGGGACAGGATCCTACGAGCAGTACTTC
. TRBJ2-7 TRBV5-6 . CASSWNHEQYF TGTGCCAGCAGCTGGAACCACGAGCAGTACTTC
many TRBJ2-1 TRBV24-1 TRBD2 CATSDLRGLAGRRDEQFF TGTGCCACCAGTGACTTACGAGGACTAGCGGGCAGAAGGGATGAGCAGTTCTTC
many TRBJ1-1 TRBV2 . CASVSTVMNTEAFF TGTGCCAGCGTAAGTACGGTGATGAACACTGAAGCTTTCTTT
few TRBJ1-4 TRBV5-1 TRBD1 CASRSGQGNEKLFF TGCGCCAGCAGATCCGGACAGGGTAATGAAAAACTGTTTTTT
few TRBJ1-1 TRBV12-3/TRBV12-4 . CASRQDGAGAAFF TGTGCCAGCAGACAGGATGGGGCAGGGGCCGCTTTCTTT
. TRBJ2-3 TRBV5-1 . CASKGDGTDTQYF TGCGCCAGCAAGGGGGATGGCACAGATACGCAGTATTTT
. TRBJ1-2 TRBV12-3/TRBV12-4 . CASRPNLDYGYTF TGTGCCAGCAGACCCAACCTGGACTATGGCTACACCTTC
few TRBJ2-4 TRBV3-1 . CASSQDYKNIQYF TGTGCCAGCAGCCAAGACTATAAAAACATTCAGTACTTC
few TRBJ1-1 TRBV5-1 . CASSLEPTGGRNTEAFF TGCGCCAGCAGCTTAGAACCGACAGGCGGCAGGAACACTGAAGCTTTCTTT
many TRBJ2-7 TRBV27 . CASSLTGYEQYF TGTGCCAGCAGTTTAACAGGCTACGAGCAGTACTTC
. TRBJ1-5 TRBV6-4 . CASSEAGGAGQPQHF TGTGCCAGCAGTGAAGCGGGGGGGGCAGGGCAGCCCCAGCATTTT
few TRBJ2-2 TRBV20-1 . CSATLGGPGELFF TGCAGTGCGACTCTAGGAGGGCCCGGGGAGCTGTTTTTT
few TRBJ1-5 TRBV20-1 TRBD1 CSAQPGGDQPQHF TGCAGTGCCCAGCCAGGGGGGGATCAGCCCCAGCATTTT
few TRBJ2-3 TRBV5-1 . CASSRRGATSTDTQYF TGCGCCAGCAGCCGACGGGGAGCAACTAGCACAGATACGCAGTATTTT
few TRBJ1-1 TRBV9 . CASSVAGSSTEAFF TGTGCCAGCAGCGTGGCAGGATCCTCCACTGAAGCTTTCTTT
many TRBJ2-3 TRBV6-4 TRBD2 CASSDTSGPDTQYF TGTGCCAGCAGTGACACTAGCGGGCCAGATACGCAGTATTTT
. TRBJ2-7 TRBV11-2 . CASSRLTVSDEQYF TGTGCCAGCAGCCGCCTAACTGTTTCGGACGAGCAGTACTTC
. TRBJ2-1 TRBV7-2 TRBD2 CASSLWIAGYEQFF TGTGCCAGCAGCTTATGGATAGCGGGATATGAGCAGTTCTTC
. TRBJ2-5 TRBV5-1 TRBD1 CASSLGDRDQETQYF TGCGCCAGCAGCTTGGGGGACAGGGACCAAGAGACCCAGTACTTC
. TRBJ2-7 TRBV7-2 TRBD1 CASSLDGTGSYEQYF TGTGCCAGCAGCTTAGATGGGACAGGCTCCTACGAGCAGTACTTC
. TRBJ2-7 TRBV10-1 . CASSERPSSEQYF TGCGCCAGCAGTGAAAGGCCTTCGAGCGAGCAGTACTTC
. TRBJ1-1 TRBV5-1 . CASSLQQGEAFF TGCGCCAGCAGCCTCCAACAGGGAGAAGCTTTCTTT
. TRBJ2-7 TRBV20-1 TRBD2 CSALATSGNYEQYF TGCAGTGCTCTGGCGACTAGCGGAAACTACGAGCAGTACTTC
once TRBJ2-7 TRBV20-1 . CSASFQGRSYEQYF TGCAGTGCTAGTTTCCAGGGTAGATCCTACGAGCAGTACTTC
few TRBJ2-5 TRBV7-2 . CASSLGIRQETQYF TGTGCCAGCAGCTTAGGGATTCGACAAGAGACCCAGTACTTC
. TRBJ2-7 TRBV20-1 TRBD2 CSARGAIAGLNYEQYF TGCAGTGCTAGAGGGGCAATAGCGGGATTAAACTACGAGCAGTACTTC
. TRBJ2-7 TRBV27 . CASSLGYGGEQYF TGTGCCAGCAGTTTAGGCTACGGCGGTGAGCAGTACTTC
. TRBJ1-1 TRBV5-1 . CASSLGGTSTEAFF TGCGCCAGCAGCTTGGGGGGAACCAGCACTGAAGCTTTCTTT
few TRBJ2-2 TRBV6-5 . CASSYSLDGTGVDTGELFF TGTGCCAGCAGTTACTCGTTAGACGGAACGGGGGTGGACACCGGGGAGCTGTTTTTT
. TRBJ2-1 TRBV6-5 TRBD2 CASSLISGGGYNEQFF TGTGCCAGCAGTTTGATTAGCGGGGGGGGTTACAATGAGCAGTTCTTC
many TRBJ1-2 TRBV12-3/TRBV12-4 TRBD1 CASRPQGAYYGYTF TGTGCCAGCAGACCACAGGGGGCGTACTATGGCTACACCTTC
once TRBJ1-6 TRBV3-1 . CASSQKWGNSPLHF TGTGCCAGCAGCCAAAAGTGGGGGAATTCACCCCTCCACTTT
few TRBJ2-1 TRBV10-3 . CAISVGGVGVNEQFF TGTGCCATCAGTGTTGGGGGAGTTGGAGTCAATGAGCAGTTCTTC
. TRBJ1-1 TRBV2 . CASSDQWNTEAFF TGTGCCAGCAGTGACCAGTGGAACACTGAAGCTTTCTTT
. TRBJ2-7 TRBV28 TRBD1 CASMGQVYEQYF TGTGCCTCTATGGGACAGGTCTACGAGCAGTACTTC
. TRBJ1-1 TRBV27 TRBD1 CASSRVQGMGTEAFF TGTGCCAGCAGTAGAGTACAGGGGATGGGGACTGAAGCTTTCTTT
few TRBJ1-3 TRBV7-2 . CASRPQYFSGNTIYF TGTGCCAGCAGACCCCAGTATTTCTCTGGAAACACCATATATTTT
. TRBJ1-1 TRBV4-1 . CASSQEPRTRETFF TGCGCCAGCAGCCAAGAACCCCGAACTCGCGAAACTTTCTTT
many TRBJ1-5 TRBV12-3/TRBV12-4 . CASSLVLGPQHF TGTGCCAGCAGTTTAGTATTAGGGCCCCAGCATTTT
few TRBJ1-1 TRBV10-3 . CAISVTENTEAFF TGTGCCATCAGTGTGACAGAGAACACTGAAGCTTTCTTT
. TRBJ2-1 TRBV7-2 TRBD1 CASSLGTGGNEQFF TGTGCCAGCAGCTTAGGGACAGGCGGCAATGAGCAGTTCTTC
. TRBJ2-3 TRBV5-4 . CASSLDHHTQYF TGTGCCAGCAGCTTGGACCACCATACGCAGTATTTT
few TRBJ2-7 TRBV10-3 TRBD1 CAISADRASEQYF TGTGCCATCAGTGCGGACAGGGCTTCCGAGCAGTACTTC
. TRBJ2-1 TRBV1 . CTSSSKSPAGEQFF TGCACCAGCAGCAGTAAATCCCCGGCGGGTGAGCAGTTCTTC
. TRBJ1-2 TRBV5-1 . CASSENRYGYTF TGCGCCAGCAGCGAGAATCGCTATGGCTACACCTTC
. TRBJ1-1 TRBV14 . CASSQTVWLTGAFF TGTGCCAGCAGCCAAACGGTTTGGCTGACCGGAGCTTTCTTT
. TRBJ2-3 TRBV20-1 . CSASQLRAQYF TGCAGTGCTAGTCAGTTGCGCGCGCAGTATTTT